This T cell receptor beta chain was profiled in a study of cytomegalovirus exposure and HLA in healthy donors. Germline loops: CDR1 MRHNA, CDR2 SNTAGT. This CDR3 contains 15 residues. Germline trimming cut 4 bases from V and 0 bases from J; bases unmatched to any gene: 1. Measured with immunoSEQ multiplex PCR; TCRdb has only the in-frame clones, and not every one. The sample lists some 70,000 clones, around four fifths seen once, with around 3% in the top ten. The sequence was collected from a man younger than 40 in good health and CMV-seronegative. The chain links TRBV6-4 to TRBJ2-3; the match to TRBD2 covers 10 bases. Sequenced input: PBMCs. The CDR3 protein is CASSGLAGSTDTQYF. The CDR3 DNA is TGTGCCAGCAGTGGACTAGCGGGTAGCACAGATACGCAGTATTTT.